This T cell receptor (beta chain) was captured by sequencing in a study of T cell responses to AZD1222 COVID-19 vaccine. Whole-study findings and limits: The CD4 TCRs associated with vaccination extended across spike and predominated at 160-218 and 743-854. Clonal diversity was possibly underestimated; the donors were predominantly white British and more often female.

Second-dose groups at about 4 or about 12 weeks were pooled. On this clone: Its antigen is not known.

CDR1 and CDR2 (germline): SGHTA, FQGTGA. Trimming took off 5 bases at V and 8 bases at J, with 15 bases between the two ends. The CDR3 is made up of 14 amino acids. Clones were sequenced by immunoSEQ multiplex PCR, and TCRdb holds only the in-frame ones, with some missing. The table has over 80,000 clones, approximately 89% seen once; the top ten hold around 8.3%. This TCR was sampled from an adult who received the AZD1222 COVID-19 vaccine. The chain couples TRBV7-3 to TRBJ1-4, with TRBD1 as a possible D gene (6 bases). The source was peripheral blood, collected 28 days after the second AZD1222 dose. The CDR3 DNA sequence: TGTGCCAGCAGCCGTCAGGGAAGGGGGGAAAAACTGTTTTTT. Its translation is CASSRQGRGEKLFF.